What follows are 7 T cell receptor beta chains derived from one specimen sequenced in a study of blood T cells in healthy people across ages. Alongside a J-beta primer mix, a sample-barcoded 5' primer served in a second PCR lasting about 7 to 11 cycles. TCRdb re-called the 5' RACE reads with MiXCR, one entry per CDR3 protein. The sample holds 900,000 to 950,000 distinct CDR3 sequences; 29% are singletons and the top ten take about a tenth. These same data were also listed under a study on T cells of mothers and their children.

What was sequenced was blood. These receptors were collected from a woman in her forties in good health.

This clonotype was observed a few times. The V and J genes are TRBV30 and TRBJ1-2, with D possibly TRBD1 on 5 matching bases. V lost 0 bases and J 4 bases, leaving 15 bases between the germline ends. This CDR3 spans 15 amino acids. Germline values: CDR1 GTSNPN, CDR2 SVGIG (reference sequence). The chain's CDR3 is CAWSVGGSGIYGYTF. The CDR3 DNA reads TGTGCCTGGAGTGTAGGTGGCTCAGGGATCTATGGCTACACCTTC.

This clonotype was counted between two and nine times. V usage is TRBV6-1 and J usage is TRBJ2-3; 9 nucleotides line up with TRBD2. Germline V gene lookup returns CDR1 MNHNS and CDR2 SASEGT. The V segment lost 4 bases and the J segment 7 bases; nucleotides outside the gene matches: 18. The CDR3 extends over 18 amino acids. The CDR3 here is CASSVGWSGGRRTNTQYF. Here the CDR3 DNA reads TGTGCCAGCAGTGTTGGGTGGAGCGGGGGGCGGAGGACCAATACGCAGTATTTT.

This clonotype was detected only a few times. The J gene is TRBJ1-5, the V gene TRBV28; D unclear. The CDR3 has 12 amino acids. V was pared by 8 bases and J by 6 bases, with 11 bases between. CDR1 is MDHEN and CDR2 is SYDVKM in the germline V gene. The CDR3 is CASLLGSQPQHF. DNA of the CDR3: TGTGCCAGCCTTCTAGGGAGTCAGCCCCAGCATTTT.

The V and J genes are TRBV30 and TRBJ1-2; D gene unclear. Trimming took 0 bases from V and 6 from J, leaving 11 bases between them. Per the germline V gene, CDR1 is GTSNPN and CDR2 is SVGIG (reference sequence). CDR3 length: 13 residues. The chain's CDR3 is CAWSVVRVHGYTF. The CDR3 DNA follows: TGTGCCTGGAGTGTAGTGAGGGTTCATGGCTACACCTTC.

The chain carries TRBV18 and TRBJ2-5, with 10 bases matching TRBD2. Trimming cost V 1 base and J 3 bases; bases outside gene matches: 8. CDR1 is KGHSH, CDR2 LQKENI, per germline. The CDR3 sequence is 17 residues long. This chain's CDR3 is CASSPRLLAGKEETQYF. CDR3 nucleotide sequence: TGTGCCAGCTCACCACGGTTACTAGCGGGGAAAGAAGAGACCCAGTACTTC.

This chain connects TRBV28 to TRBJ2-5; the match to TRBD2 covers 7 bases. V shed 6 bases and J 4 bases; nucleotides not matched to a gene: 14. The germline V gene has CDR1 MDHEN and CDR2 SYDVKM. The CDR3 covers 16 residues. The CDR3 DNA reads as TGTGCCAGCAGACCTGATGGGAGGGGAATGGGAGAGACCCAGTACTTC. As protein: CASRPDGRGMGETQYF.

In regard to this clonotype: A read error may produce the germline difference seen at one junction end. The J gene is TRBJ2-5, the V gene TRBV7-9; 9 bases line up with TRBD2. This CDR3 is built from 14 residues. Germline CDR1 reads SEHNR; CDR2 reads FQNEAQ (reference sequence). CDR3 sequence (DNA): TGTGCCAACAGCCAAGCGGGGGGTCAAGAGACCCAGTACTTC. This sequence encodes CANSQAGGQETQYF.